The clone carrying this T cell receptor (beta chain) was recorded once. This table comes from immunoSEQ multiplex PCR, and its TCRdb copy is limited to in-frame clones, with some not included. The profile shows over 200,000 clones, 85% to 90% of them singletons. The data were taken from a study of blood T cell repertoires in COVID-19. The CDR3 contains 17 residues. Germline V CDR1 and CDR2: LGHNT, FRNRAP. Germline trimming cut 0 bases from V and 1 base from J; bases unmatched to any gene: 8. This receptor was identified in a man between 50 and 59 years old with COVID-19, enrolled during active disease. Sequenced sample: peripheral blood. The V and J genes are TRBV12-5 and TRBJ1-1; 7 bases line up with TRBD1. In DNA form, the CDR3 reads TGTGCTAGTGGTTTGGTACTACAGGGGACATCGAACACTGAAGCTTTCTTT. Translating gives CASGLVLQGTSNTEAFF. Together with reference TRBV12-5 and TRBJ1-1, the CDR3 gives the full variable domain: DARVTQTPRHKVTEMGQEVTMRCQPILGHNTVFWYRQTMMQGLELLAYFRNRAPLDDSGMPKDRFSAEMPDATLATLKIQPSEPRDSAVYFCASGLVLQGTSNTEAFFGQGTRLTVV.